This is a list of T cell receptor beta chains from one sample in a study of blood T cell repertoires in COVID-19. TCRdb's table, derived via immunoSEQ multiplex PCR, lists solely in-frame clones and lacks some. The sample holds fewer than 350,000 clones; 70% to 90% are singletons and the top ten take 9.5% to 15%. The sample taken for sequencing was peripheral blood. Receptors originate from a woman aged 30 to 39 with COVID-19, enrolled during active disease. Both conserved end residues are part of each CDR3. Each record gives: V gene, D gene, clone size, J gene, CDR3 DNA, CDR3 protein. A D gene is named only where the DNA matches it firmly. The listing skips clone size in some rows; elsewhere it reads once, few, many or a size class.

V: TRBV7-9; D: TRBD2; size: once; J: TRBJ2-3; DNA: TGTGCCAGCAGCTCGGGGCGGGGGGGCCCAACAGATACGCAGTATTTT; CDR3: CASSSGRGGPTDTQYF
V: TRBV27; D: NA; size: NA; J: TRBJ2-1; DNA: TGTGCCAGCAGACCCATACAGACAAGAGAAAGGCAGTTCTTC; CDR3: CASRPIQTRERQFF
V: TRBV5-8; D: NA; size: NA; J: TRBJ1-1; DNA: TGTGCCAGCAGCTGGTACCTCGGGACACCTTCTTACACTGAAGCTTTCTTT; CDR3: CASSWYLGTPSYTEAFF
V: TRBV3-1/TRBV3-2; D: NA; size: NA; J: TRBJ1-1; DNA: TGTGCCAGCAGCCTTGAAGGGGGGAACACTGAAGCTTTCTTT; CDR3: CASSLEGGNTEAFF
V: TRBV18; D: TRBD1; size: NA; J: TRBJ1-2; DNA: TGTGCCAGCTCTCCTACAGGGGTAGCGGGCTACACCTTC; CDR3: CASSPTGVAGYTF
V: TRBV5-1; D: NA; size: NA; J: TRBJ2-2; DNA: TGCGCCAGCTTTCAGGGCGGGGAGCTGTTTTTT; CDR3: CASFQGGELFF
V: TRBV3-1/TRBV3-2; D: TRBD1; size: NA; J: TRBJ2-2; DNA: TGTGCCAGCAGCCAAGGGGACAGCACCGGGGAGCTGTTTTTT; CDR3: CASSQGDSTGELFF
V: TRBV18; D: NA; size: NA; J: TRBJ2-7; DNA: TGTGCCAGCTCAGGGCTAGGGGCCGCATCCTCCTACGAGCAGTACTTC; CDR3: CASSGLGAASSYEQYF
V: TRBV6-2/TRBV6-3; D: NA; size: few; J: TRBJ2-7; DNA: TGTGCCAGCAGTTACGGAGTCGGAGGGGTCTACGAGCAGTACTTC; CDR3: CASSYGVGGVYEQYF
V: TRBV28; D: TRBD2; size: NA; J: TRBJ2-7; DNA: TGTGCCAGCAAGGGCGGGGGGCCTCCCTACGAGCAGTACTTC; CDR3: CASKGGGPPYEQYF
V: TRBV24-1; D: NA; size: NA; J: TRBJ2-1; DNA: TGTGCCACCTCCCTGACTTCGTGGGACAATGAGCAGTTCTTC; CDR3: CATSLTSWDNEQFF
V: TRBV4-1; D: NA; size: NA; J: TRBJ1-3; DNA: TGCGCCAGCAGCCTCCAAAGCCACAGGGCTGGAAACACCATATATTTT; CDR3: CASSLQSHRAGNTIYF
V: TRBV7-9; D: TRBD2; size: NA; J: TRBJ2-1; DNA: TGTGCCAGCAGCTCGCGGACTAGCGGGGGGTACAATGAGCAGTTCTTC; CDR3: CASSSRTSGGYNEQFF
V: TRBV13; D: TRBD2; size: NA; J: TRBJ2-7; DNA: TGTGCCAGCAGCTTTAGGACTAGACCTACCTACGAGCAGTACTTC; CDR3: CASSFRTRPTYEQYF
V: TRBV12-1; D: NA; size: NA; J: TRBJ2-3; DNA: TGTGCCAGCAGCTTTGCGATTGCGGCTGGGGGGGACGTTGGCACAGATACGCAGTATTTT; CDR3: CASSFAIAAGGDVGTDTQYF
V: TRBV2; D: NA; size: NA; J: TRBJ1-2; DNA: TGTGCCAGCAGTGATTTACAGTATGGCTACACCTTC; CDR3: CASSDLQYGYTF
V: TRBV5-1; D: NA; size: NA; J: TRBJ2-5; DNA: TGCGCCAGCAGCTTGGTTCCTCTCCAAGAGACCCAGTACTTC; CDR3: CASSLVPLQETQYF
V: TRBV4-1; D: NA; size: NA; J: TRBJ2-7; DNA: TGCGCCAGCAGCCAAGGGTTGGCGCGGGGGCGGGCCGAGCAGTACTTC; CDR3: CASSQGLARGRAEQYF
V: TRBV19; D: TRBD1; size: NA; J: TRBJ1-2; DNA: TGTGCCAGTAGTATGTTGGGACAGTTCTATGGCTACACCTTC; CDR3: CASSMLGQFYGYTF
V: TRBV7-8; D: TRBD2; size: NA; J: TRBJ2-5; DNA: TGTGCCAGCAGCTTTGGGGGAGGGGCGGAGACCCAGTACTTC; CDR3: CASSFGGGAETQYF
V: TRBV19; D: NA; size: NA; J: TRBJ2-3; DNA: TGTGCCAGTAGTATAGAGGGGCAGTCCACAGATACGCAGTATTTT; CDR3: CASSIEGQSTDTQYF
V: TRBV5-1; D: TRBD1; size: NA; J: TRBJ2-1; DNA: TGCGCCAGCAGCTGGACAGGGTACAATGAGCAGTTCTTC; CDR3: CASSWTGYNEQFF